Given below is one TCR beta chain in context. The data originate from a study of tumor T cells in aggressive B-cell lymphoma. CDR1 DFQATT and CDR2 SNEGSKA come from the germline V gene (reference sequence). This CDR3 has 11 amino acids. V was trimmed by 4 bases and J by 8 bases, leaving 11 bases between them. Produced via immunoSEQ multiplex PCR; TCRdb's table is partial and in-frame only. The sample yields 8,500 to 14,000 clones, approximately 91% seen once. Sequencing was carried out using tumor tissue. V and J are TRBV20-1 and TRBJ1-1; D unclear. This TCR came from an adult with diffuse large B cell lymphoma. CDR3 nucleotides: TGCAGTGCTAATGATCAACTCGAAGCTTTCTTT. It is translated as CSANDQLEAFF.